What follows describes a single T cell receptor (beta chain). Its antigen remains unknown. Sequencing used immunoSEQ multiplex PCR; TCRdb keeps in-frame clones, though not all of them. The table includes tens of thousands of clones, over 80% detected once. This CDR3 comprises 19 residues. Trimming left V 0 bases short and J 1 base short, with 20 bases between. Germline V gene lookup returns CDR1 LNHNV and CDR2 YYDKDF (reference sequence). The source of the sample is a study of graft-versus-host responses after intestinal transplantation. Whole-study findings and limits: Across patients carrying graft-donor T cell macrochimerism, allografts held high graft-versus-host to host-versus-graft clonal ratios. Present in recipient marrow, GvH clones included some that appeared first in ileum or blood.

The sample was unstimulated CD8+ T cells sorted from spleen or lymph node cells, taken before intestinal transplant. The source is a human donor who received an intestinal transplant. The chain carries TRBV15 and TRBJ2-3; D perhaps matches TRBD1 (5 bases). The CDR3 DNA reads TGTGCCACCAGCAGAGAGAGGTTTAAGGGGCTCTTATGCACAGATACGCAGTATTTT. Amino acids: CATSRERFKGLLCTDTQYF.